The 29 T cell receptor beta chains reported below all come from one sample, sequenced in a study of cytomegalovirus exposure and HLA in healthy donors. Repertoires were generated with immunoSEQ multiplex PCR, while TCRdb's copy carries only in-frame clones and drops some. Here the sample spans almost 70,000 clones, approximately 96% being singletons. The material sequenced was PBMCs. The receptor set was obtained from a woman aged 18-30 years in good health and CMV-seropositive.

The chain carries TRBV4-3 and TRBJ1-1; possibly TRBD1 for D (6 bases). Germline CDR1 is LGHNA and CDR2 is YSLEER. The CDR3 runs to 15 residues. V was cut by 0 bases and J by 3 bases, with 11 bases left in between. DNA of the CDR3: TGCGCCAGCAGCCAAGATCGCAGGGGAGACACTGAAGCTTTCTTT. Protein sequence: CASSQDRRGDTEAFF.

V is TRBV28 and J is TRBJ1-5; D ambiguous. Germline V gene sequence: CDR1 MDHEN, CDR2 SYDVKM. This CDR3 region has 15 residues. The ends were cut back, 1 base at V and 6 bases at J, with 13 bases in the middle. The DNA for the CDR3 is TGTGCCAGCAGTTTATACCCCAGGAGGACTCAGCCCCAGCATTTT. Translating it yields CASSLYPRRTQPQHF.

This clone was counted between two and nine times. The gene calls are TRBV5-6 and TRBJ2-1, with D unresolved. V was cut by 1 base and J by 8 bases, with 13 bases left in between. The length of the CDR3 is 14 residues. Per germline, CDR1 SGHDT and CDR2 YYEEEE. The CDR3 bases are TGTGCCAGCAGCTTGCTCGGTTCTCGGGATGAGCAGTTCTTC. Translating gives CASSLLGSRDEQFF. The full variable domain, completed using reference TRBV5-6 and TRBJ2-1, is DAGVTQSPTHLIKTRGQQVTLRCSPKSGHDTVSWYQQALGQGPQFIFQYYEEEERQRGNFPDRFSGHQFPNYSSELNVNALLLGDSALYLCASSLLGSRDEQFFGPGTRLTVL.

This clone has only one observation. This chain joins TRBV29-1 and TRBJ1-2; 8 bases map to TRBD1. CDR3 size: 14 residues. In germline, CDR1 is SQVTM, CDR2 ANQGSEA. After removal of 6 bases from V and 5 bases from J, the junction contained 11 bases not matched to a gene. CDR3: CSVPRQGSGYGYTF. In DNA form, the CDR3 reads TGCAGCGTCCCCCGACAGGGGAGCGGTTATGGCTACACCTTC. Together with reference TRBV29-1 and TRBJ1-2, the CDR3 gives the full variable domain: SAVISQKPSRDICQRGTSLTIQCQVDSQVTMMFWYRQQPGQSLTLIATANQGSEATYESGFVIDKFPISRPNLTFSTLTVSNMSPEDSSIYLCSVPRQGSGYGYTFGSGTRLTVV.

The table lists this clone with a count of one. The chain recombines TRBV7-2 with TRBJ2-5, with 14 bases lining up with TRBD2. The CDR3 is 19 residues long. The ends lost 0 bases at V and 5 bases at J; junction bases unmatched: 11. CDR1 and CDR2 (germline): SGHTA, FQGNSA. CDR3 bases: TGTGCCAGCAGCTTAGCCCCTCCGACTAGCGGGAGGGCCGGGGAGACCCAGTACTTC. Translated, it gives CASSLAPPTSGRAGETQYF.

V gene TRBV29-1 combines with J gene TRBJ2-3; perhaps TRBD2 as D (7 bases). This CDR3 is built from 13 residues. Deletions cut 6 bases from V and 2 bases from J, with 12 bases between. The germline V gene encodes CDR1 SQVTM and CDR2 ANQGSEA. Here the CDR3 DNA reads TGCAGCGTGAAGGGGGGGTTCACAGATACGCAGTATTTT. It codes for CSVKGGFTDTQYF.

The CDR3 region has the DNA TGTGCCAGCAGCCTAGAGGGCATAACTGAAGCTTTCTTT. The encoded protein is CASSLEGITEAFF. The chain couples TRBV4-2 to TRBJ1-1; D is unclear. There are 13 residues in the CDR3. V dropped 4 bases and J dropped 5 bases, with 11 bases sitting between them. From germline, CDR1 is LGHNA and CDR2 YNFKEQ.

The chain has TRBV18 and TRBJ2-5, with D uncertain. V lost 0 bases and J lost 1, with 6 bases in between. CDR1 KGHSH and CDR2 LQKENI come from the germline V gene. This CDR3 comprises 14 residues. This CDR3 reads CASSPPGLQETQYF. The CDR3 coding sequence is TGTGCCAGCTCACCACCGGGCCTCCAAGAGACCCAGTACTTC.

The rearrangement uses TRBV6-1 and TRBJ1-5; possible D gene TRBD1, 6 bases. V was shortened by 4 bases and J by 4 bases, with 17 bases between the two germline ends. The CDR3 consists of 16 residues. The germline gives CDR1 MNHNS, CDR2 SASEGT. The CDR3 loop reads CASSVTGQLLNQPQHF. The CDR3 nucleotides read TGTGCCAGCAGTGTTACGGGACAACTCCTGAATCAGCCCCAGCATTTT.

This chain uses TRBV7-8 with TRBJ2-5, with D unclear. Germline V gene sequence: CDR1 SGHVS, CDR2 FQNEAQ. V lost 5 bases to trimming and J lost 6 bases, with 10 bases between them. The CDR3 loop spans 12 amino acids. The DNA for the CDR3 is TGTGCCAGCAGCCCCCCTCTTCAGACCCAGTACTTC. It codes for CASSPPLQTQYF.

This chain connects TRBV7-9 to TRBJ1-4; D is possibly TRBD1 (5 bases). CDR3 length: 15 residues. The ends were cut back, 8 bases at V and 0 bases at J, with 13 bases in the middle. CDR1 and CDR2 (germline): SEHNR, FQNEAQ (reference sequence). CDR3 bases: TGTGCCAGCTCTTTGGGGCCGACAACTAATGAAAAACTGTTTTTT. It translates to CASSLGPTTNEKLFF.

The chain has TRBV28 and TRBJ2-1, with D possibly TRBD1 on 6 matching bases. This CDR3 contains 15 residues. Germline-derived CDR1 and CDR2 are MDHEN and SYDVKM. The ends were cut back, 6 bases at V and 0 bases at J, with 12 bases in the middle. The DNA for the CDR3 is TGTGCCAGCAGCCCCGACAGGTTCTCCTACAATGAGCAGTTCTTC. Residues: CASSPDRFSYNEQFF.

V and J are TRBV29-1 and TRBJ2-5; TRBD2 agrees at 10 bases. CDR1 is SQVTM and CDR2 is ANQGSEA in the germline V gene. CDR3 length: 17 residues. V lost 3 bases to trimming and J lost 2 bases; unmatched junction nucleotides: 12. Here the CDR3 reads CSVDQAGGYKGQETQYF. CDR3 bases: TGCAGCGTTGATCAAGCGGGAGGGTATAAGGGACAAGAGACCCAGTACTTC.

CDR3 DNA: TGTGCCAGCAGCAGAACAAACCAGGGTGCTTGGAATGAGCAGTTCTTC. This translates into CASSRTNQGAWNEQFF. The chain uses TRBV21-1 and TRBJ2-1; the D call of TRBD1 is as the table states it, not checked on the DNA. TRBV21-1 is given as a pseudogene. The CDR3 extends over 16 amino acids.

The V call is TRBV10-3, the J call TRBJ2-7; D is undetermined. Per the germline V gene, CDR1 is ENHRY and CDR2 is SYGVKD. V was cut by 4 bases and J by 3 bases, with 10 bases left in between. This CDR3 is built from 13 residues. The DNA of the CDR3 is TGTGCCATCAGTGGAACCCTAAACTACGAGCAGTACTTC. Its translation is CAISGTLNYEQYF.

The chain carries TRBV30 and TRBJ2-4; D perhaps matches TRBD2 (6 bases). The CDR3 sequence is 14 residues long. V was cut by 2 bases and J by 6 bases, with 14 bases left in between. CDR1 is GTSNPN, CDR2 SVGIG, per germline (reference sequence). The CDR3 region is CAWSRGGMINIQYF. CDR3 coding DNA: TGTGCCTGGAGTAGGGGCGGGATGATAAACATTCAGTACTTC.

The V call is TRBV10-3, the J call TRBJ2-5, with D possibly matching TRBD1 (6 bases). V lost 3 bases and J lost 3, with 8 bases in between. In germline, CDR1 is ENHRY, CDR2 SYGVKD. This CDR3 has 13 amino acids. This CDR3 is CAISEGQKETQYF. CDR3 DNA: TGTGCCATCAGTGAAGGACAGAAAGAGACCCAGTACTTC.

The chain couples TRBV6-1 to TRBJ1-4, with D possibly matching TRBD1 (6 bases). CDR1 MNHNS and CDR2 SASEGT come from the germline V gene. The CDR3 runs 15 residues. The V and J ends lost 4 bases and 0 bases respectively, with 9 bases between them. CDR3 sequence: CASSVGGATNEKLFF. CDR3 nucleotides: TGTGCCAGCAGTGTAGGGGGGGCAACTAATGAAAAACTGTTTTTT.

The chain recombines TRBV4-2 with TRBJ2-1; 9 bases align to TRBD2. V was clipped by 0 bases and J by 7 bases; unmatched bases: 7. CDR1 LGHNA and CDR2 YNFKEQ come from the germline V gene. The CDR3 is 16 residues long. The CDR3: CASSQDGSGRLNEQFF. The CDR3 DNA sequence: TGTGCCAGCAGCCAAGACGGTAGCGGGAGATTGAATGAGCAGTTCTTC.

This rearrangement joins TRBV30 to TRBJ2-1; a weak D match, TRBD2 (5 bases). The ends were cut back, 3 bases at V and 1 base at J, with 19 bases in the middle. This CDR3 is 17 amino acids long. In germline, CDR1 is GTSNPN, CDR2 SVGIG (reference sequence). The CDR3 sequence: CAWSPPLATPSYNEQFF. The CDR3 coding sequence is TGTGCCTGGAGCCCCCCTCTAGCCACTCCTTCCTACAATGAGCAGTTCTTC.

This clone showed up just once. V is TRBV7-9 and J is TRBJ2-5, with 7 positions matching TRBD2. The J call could be wrong; TRBJ2-7 is a better fit for the DNA end. The germline CDR1 and CDR2 sequences are SEHNR and FQNEAQ (reference sequence). The CDR3 contains 14 residues. Here the CDR3 DNA reads TGTGCCAGCAGCTTAGCGGAGGGACTATACGAGCAGTACTTC. Translating gives CASSLAEGLYEQYF.

The chain recombines TRBV6-6 with TRBJ2-7; D unclear. CDR1 MNHNY and CDR2 SVGAGI come from the germline V gene (reference sequence). The CDR3 is made up of 13 amino acids. V shed 5 bases and J shed 3 bases, with 11 bases lying between them. CDR3 amino acids: CASSPQEFYEQYF. Here the CDR3 DNA reads TGTGCCAGCAGTCCCCAGGAATTCTACGAGCAGTACTTC.

The chain links TRBV15 to TRBJ2-1; 9 bases line up with TRBD2. This CDR3 region has 16 residues. CDR1 and CDR2 (germline): LNHNV, YYDKDF (reference sequence). V shed 1 base and J 6 bases; nucleotides not matched to a gene: 7. The CDR3 coding sequence is TGTGCCACCAGCAGAGCAGGGACTAGCTCTCGCAATGAGCAGTTCTTC. Protein: CATSRAGTSSRNEQFF.

CDR3 coding DNA: TGCGCCAGCAGCTTGGGACGGGGGGGCACAGATACGCAGTATTTT. This sequence encodes CASSLGRGGTDTQYF. The chain links TRBV5-1 to TRBJ2-3; 7 nucleotides agree with TRBD2. CDR1 and CDR2 from the germline V gene are SGHRS and YFSETQ. The junction had 2 bases not matched to a gene; V was cut back by 0 bases and J by 1 base. The CDR3 sequence is 15 residues long.

The chain is built from TRBV18 and TRBJ2-5, with a tentative D call TRBD2 (5 bases). V dropped 3 bases and J dropped 4 bases, with 12 bases sitting between them. The CDR3 totals 14 residues. Per germline, CDR1 KGHSH and CDR2 LQKENI. The CDR3 coding sequence is TGTGCCAGCTCACCCGGGATCCAAGTAGAGACCCAGTACTTC. It translates to CASSPGIQVETQYF.

This chain connects TRBV4-1 to TRBJ2-1; 14 nucleotides line up with TRBD2. Per the germline V gene, CDR1 is MGHRA and CDR2 is YSYEKL. The CDR3 sequence is 15 residues long. Germline trimming cut 3 bases from V and 9 bases from J; bases unmatched to any gene: 4. CDR3 nucleotides: TGCGCCAGCAGCCAGGGACTAGCGGGAGCGGGTGAGCAGTTCTTC. As protein: CASSQGLAGAGEQFF.

CDR3 residues: CASSLAGSSSYEQYF. CDR3 DNA: TGTGCCAGCAGTCTAGCGGGTTCTAGCTCCTACGAGCAGTACTTC. The chain combines TRBV27 with TRBJ2-7; 8 bases are a match to TRBD2. The germline V gene encodes CDR1 MNHEY and CDR2 SMNVEV (reference sequence). With 5 bases clipped from V and 0 bases from J, the junction kept 6 bases outside the gene matches. The CDR3 consists of 15 residues.

This sequence joins TRBV7-9 and TRBJ2-3; 12 nucleotides align to TRBD2. Trimming removed 5 bases from V and 3 bases from J; junction bases left unmatched: 12. The CDR3 consists of 18 residues. Germline values: CDR1 SEHNR, CDR2 FQNEAQ (reference sequence). CDR3 nucleotides: TGTGCCAGCAGCCTCCCGGGACTAGCGGGTGGGTCGACAGATACGCAGTATTTT. This sequence encodes CASSLPGLAGGSTDTQYF.

The chain carries TRBV21-1 and TRBJ1-1. TRBV21-1 is classified as a pseudogene. The CDR3 sequence is 15 residues long. This CDR3 reads CASSISYCVNTEAFF. CDR3 DNA sequence: TGTGCCAGCAGCATATCGTATTGTGTGAACACTGAAGCTTTCTTT.